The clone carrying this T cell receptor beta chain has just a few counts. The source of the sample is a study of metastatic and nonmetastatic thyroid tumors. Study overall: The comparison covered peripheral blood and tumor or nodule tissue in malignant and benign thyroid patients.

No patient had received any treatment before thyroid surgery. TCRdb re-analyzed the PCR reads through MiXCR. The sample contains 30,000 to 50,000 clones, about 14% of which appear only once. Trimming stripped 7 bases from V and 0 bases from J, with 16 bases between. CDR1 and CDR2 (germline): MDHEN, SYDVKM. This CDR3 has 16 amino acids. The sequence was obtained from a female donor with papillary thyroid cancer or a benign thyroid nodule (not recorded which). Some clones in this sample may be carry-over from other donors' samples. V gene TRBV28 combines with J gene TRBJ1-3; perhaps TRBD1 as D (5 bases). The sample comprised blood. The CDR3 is CASTSPGTNSGNTIYF. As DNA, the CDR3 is TGTGCCAGCACCTCCCCGGGGACCAACTCTGGAAACACCATATATTTT.